The present TCR beta chain was sequenced within a study of spatial heterogeneity in lung cancer. Looking at the study overall: Detection consistently captured more beta-chain sequences than alpha-chain sequences. Findings and limits, study-wide: Resection blood, more than follow-up blood, showed ubiquitous expanded tumor TCRs.

Noted time point: sample taken at primary tumor resection. The approximately 78 donors had untreated early-stage non-small cell lung cancer. The CDR3 contains 13 residues. In germline, CDR1 is SGHVS, CDR2 FNYEAQ. V lost 5 bases, J lost 4 bases, and 8 bases lay in between. Every cDNA TCR molecule received its own unique molecular identifier. In TCRdb, the 5' RACE reads were re-called with MiXCR into one record per CDR3 protein. The sample consists of more than 60,000 distinct CDR3 sequences, 8% of them appearing once. About this clonotype itself: Its antigen is undetermined.

The clonotype was recovered from a male donor with early-stage non-small cell lung cancer. The sequencing used PBMCs, collected at surgery. The chain has TRBV7-6 and TRBJ2-2; D ambiguous. CDR3 protein: CASSRSSTGELFF. The CDR3 nucleotides read TGTGCCAGCAGCCGGTCTTCCACCGGGGAGCTGTTTTTT.